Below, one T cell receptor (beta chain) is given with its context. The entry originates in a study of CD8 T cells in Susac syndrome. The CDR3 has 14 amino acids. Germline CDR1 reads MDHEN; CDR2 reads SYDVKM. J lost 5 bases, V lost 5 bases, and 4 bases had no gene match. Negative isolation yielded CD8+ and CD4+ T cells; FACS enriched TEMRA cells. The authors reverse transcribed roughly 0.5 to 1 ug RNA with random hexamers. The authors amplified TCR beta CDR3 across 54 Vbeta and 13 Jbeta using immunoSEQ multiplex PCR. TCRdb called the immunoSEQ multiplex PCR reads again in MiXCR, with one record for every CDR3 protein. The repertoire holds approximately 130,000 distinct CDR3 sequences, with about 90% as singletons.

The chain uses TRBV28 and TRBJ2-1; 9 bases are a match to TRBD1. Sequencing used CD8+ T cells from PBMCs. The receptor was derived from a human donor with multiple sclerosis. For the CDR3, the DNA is TGTGCCAGCAGTACCGGGACAGGGAACAATGAGCAGTTCTTC. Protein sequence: CASSTGTGNNEQFF. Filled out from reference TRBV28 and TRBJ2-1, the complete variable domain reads DVKVTQSSRYLVKRTGEKVFLECVQDMDHENMFWYRQDPGLGLRLIYFSYDVKMKEKGDIPEGYSVSREKKERFSLILESASTNQTSMYLCASSTGTGNNEQFFGPGTRLTVL.